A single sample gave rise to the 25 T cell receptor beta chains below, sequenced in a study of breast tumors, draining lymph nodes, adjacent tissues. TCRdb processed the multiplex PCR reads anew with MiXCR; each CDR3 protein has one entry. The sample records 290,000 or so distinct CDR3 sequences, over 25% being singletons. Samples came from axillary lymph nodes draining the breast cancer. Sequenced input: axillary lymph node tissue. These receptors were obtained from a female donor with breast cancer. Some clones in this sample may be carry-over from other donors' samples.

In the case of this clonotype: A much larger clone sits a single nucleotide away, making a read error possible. The CDR3 bases are TGTGCCAGCAGCTCAGGACAGCCTGATCAGCCCCGGCATTTT. It translates to CASSSGQPDQPRHF. V gene TRBV7-8 combines with J gene TRBJ1-5; tentatively, D is TRBD1 (6 bases). CDR3 length equals 14 residues. Germline CDR1 is SGHVS and CDR2 is FQNEAQ.

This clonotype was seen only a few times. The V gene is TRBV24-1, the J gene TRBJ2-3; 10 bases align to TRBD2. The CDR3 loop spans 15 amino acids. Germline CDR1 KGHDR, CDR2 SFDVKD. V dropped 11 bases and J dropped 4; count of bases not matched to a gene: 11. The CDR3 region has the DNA TGTGCCAGCTCCCCGGGACTAGCGAACGCAGATACGCAGTATTTT. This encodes CASSPGLANADTQYF.

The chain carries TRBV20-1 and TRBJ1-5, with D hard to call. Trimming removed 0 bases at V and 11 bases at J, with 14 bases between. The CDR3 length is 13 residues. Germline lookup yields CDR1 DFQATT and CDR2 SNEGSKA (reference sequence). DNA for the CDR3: TGCAGTGCTAGAGAGGGATACAAAGAGACCCAGCATTTT. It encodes CSAREGYKETQHF.

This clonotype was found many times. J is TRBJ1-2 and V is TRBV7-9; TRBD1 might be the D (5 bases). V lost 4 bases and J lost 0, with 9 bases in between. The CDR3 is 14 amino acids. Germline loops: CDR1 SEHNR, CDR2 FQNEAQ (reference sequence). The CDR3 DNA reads TGTGCCAGCAGCTCGGGACCCGCTAACTATGGCTACACCTTC. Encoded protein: CASSSGPANYGYTF.

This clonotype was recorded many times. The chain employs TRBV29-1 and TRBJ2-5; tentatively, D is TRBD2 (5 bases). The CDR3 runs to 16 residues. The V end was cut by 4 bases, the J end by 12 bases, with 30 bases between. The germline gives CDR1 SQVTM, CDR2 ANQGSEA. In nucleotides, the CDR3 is TGCAGCGTTGTGGCGGGTTCTGGACGGTTTTCGATCCGGGAGTACTTC. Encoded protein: CSVVAGSGRFSIREYF.

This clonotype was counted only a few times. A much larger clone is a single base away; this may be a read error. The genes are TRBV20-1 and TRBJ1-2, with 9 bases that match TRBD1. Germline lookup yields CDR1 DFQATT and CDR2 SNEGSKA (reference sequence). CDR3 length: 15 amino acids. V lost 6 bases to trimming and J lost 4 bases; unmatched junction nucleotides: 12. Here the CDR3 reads CSASRTGGATYGYTF. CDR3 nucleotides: TGCAGTGCAAGTAGAACAGGGGGCGCTACCTATGGCTACACCTTC.

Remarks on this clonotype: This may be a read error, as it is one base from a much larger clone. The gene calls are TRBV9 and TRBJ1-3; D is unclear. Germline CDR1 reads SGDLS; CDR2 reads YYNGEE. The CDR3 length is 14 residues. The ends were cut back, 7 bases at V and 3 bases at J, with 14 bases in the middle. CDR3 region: CASGPTFYGNTIYF. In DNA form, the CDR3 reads TGTGCCAGCGGCCCCACGTTCTATGGAAACACCATATATTTT. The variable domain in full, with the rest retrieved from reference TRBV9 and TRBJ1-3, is DSGVTQTPKHLITATGQRVTLRCSPRSGDLSVYWYQQSLDQGLQFLIQYYNGEERAKGNILERFSAQQFPDLHSELNLSSLELGDSALYFCASGPTFYGNTIYFGEGSWLTVV.

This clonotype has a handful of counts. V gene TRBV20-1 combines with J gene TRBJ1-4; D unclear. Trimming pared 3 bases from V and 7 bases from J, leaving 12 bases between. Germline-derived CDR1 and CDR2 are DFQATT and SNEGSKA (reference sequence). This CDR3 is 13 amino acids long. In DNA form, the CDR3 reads TGCAGTGCTAGTGCGATTCGAGGTGAAAAACTGTTTTTT. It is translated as CSASAIRGEKLFF.

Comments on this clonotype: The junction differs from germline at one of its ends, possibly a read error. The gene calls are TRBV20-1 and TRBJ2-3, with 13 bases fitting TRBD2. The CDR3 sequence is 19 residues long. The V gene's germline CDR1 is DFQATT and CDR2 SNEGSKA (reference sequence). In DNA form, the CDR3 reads TGCAGTGCCAGAGGTGGAGCTTGGACTAGCGGGAGCCGCACAGATACGCAGTATTTT. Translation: CSARGGAWTSGSRTDTQYF.

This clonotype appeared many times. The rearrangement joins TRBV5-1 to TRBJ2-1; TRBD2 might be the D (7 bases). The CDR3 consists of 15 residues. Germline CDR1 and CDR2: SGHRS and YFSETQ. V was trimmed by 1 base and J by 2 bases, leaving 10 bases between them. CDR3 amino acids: CASSLSGGPYNEQFF. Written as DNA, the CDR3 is TGCGCCAGCAGCTTGTCCGGGGGGCCCTACAATGAGCAGTTCTTC.

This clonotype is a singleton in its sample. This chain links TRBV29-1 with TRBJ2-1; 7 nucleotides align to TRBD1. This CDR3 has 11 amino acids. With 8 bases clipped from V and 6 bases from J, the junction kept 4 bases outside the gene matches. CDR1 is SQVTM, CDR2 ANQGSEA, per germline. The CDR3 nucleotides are TGCAGCACAAGGACAGGCAATGAGCAGTTCTTC. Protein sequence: CSTRTGNEQFF.

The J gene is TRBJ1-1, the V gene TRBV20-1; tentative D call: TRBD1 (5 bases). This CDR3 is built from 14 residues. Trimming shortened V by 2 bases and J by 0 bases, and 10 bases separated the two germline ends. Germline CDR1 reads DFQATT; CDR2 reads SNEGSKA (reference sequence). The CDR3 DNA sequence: TGCAGTGCTAGATGGGGCCCTATGAACACTGAAGCTTTCTTT. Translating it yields CSARWGPMNTEAFF.

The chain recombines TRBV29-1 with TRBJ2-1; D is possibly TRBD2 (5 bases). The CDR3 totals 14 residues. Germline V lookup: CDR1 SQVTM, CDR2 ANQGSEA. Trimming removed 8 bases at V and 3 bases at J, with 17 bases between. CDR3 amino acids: CSLTTGVVYNEQFF. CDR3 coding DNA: TGCAGCTTGACCACCGGGGTCGTCTACAATGAGCAGTTCTTC.

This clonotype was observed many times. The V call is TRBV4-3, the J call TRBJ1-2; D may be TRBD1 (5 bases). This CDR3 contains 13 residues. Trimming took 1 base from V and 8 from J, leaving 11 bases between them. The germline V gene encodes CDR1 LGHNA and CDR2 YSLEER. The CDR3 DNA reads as TGCGCCAGCAGCCAAGGGGGGGTGGGCGGCTACACCTTC. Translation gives CASSQGGVGGYTF.

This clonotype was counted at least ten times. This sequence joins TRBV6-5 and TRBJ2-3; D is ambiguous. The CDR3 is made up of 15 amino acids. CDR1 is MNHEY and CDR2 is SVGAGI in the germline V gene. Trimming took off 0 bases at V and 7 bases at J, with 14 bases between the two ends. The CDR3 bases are TGTGCCAGCAGTTACTCTGGGCTAGAGTCGAATACGCAGTATTTT. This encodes CASSYSGLESNTQYF.

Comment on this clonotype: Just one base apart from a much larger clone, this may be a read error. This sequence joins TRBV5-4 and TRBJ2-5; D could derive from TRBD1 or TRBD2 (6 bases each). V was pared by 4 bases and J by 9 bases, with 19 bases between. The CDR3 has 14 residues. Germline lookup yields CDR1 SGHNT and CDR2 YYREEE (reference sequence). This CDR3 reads CASSPARPEGAQYF. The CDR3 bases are TGTGCCAGCAGCCCGGCGCGGCCGGAGGGGGCCCAGTACTTC. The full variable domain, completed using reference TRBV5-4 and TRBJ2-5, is ETGVTQSPTHLIKTRGQQVTLRCSSQSGHNTVSWYQQALGQGPQFIFQYYREEENGRGNFPPRFSGLQFPNYSSELNVNALELDDSALYLCASSPARPEGAQYFGPGTRLLVL.

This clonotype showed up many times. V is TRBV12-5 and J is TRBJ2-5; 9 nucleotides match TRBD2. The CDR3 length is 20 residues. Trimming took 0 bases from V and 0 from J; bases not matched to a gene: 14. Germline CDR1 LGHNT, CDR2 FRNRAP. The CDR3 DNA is TGTGCTAGTGGTTTGGTACTGGGTGGGCTAGCGGGGCCCCACCAAGAGACCCAGTACTTC. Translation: CASGLVLGGLAGPHQETQYF.

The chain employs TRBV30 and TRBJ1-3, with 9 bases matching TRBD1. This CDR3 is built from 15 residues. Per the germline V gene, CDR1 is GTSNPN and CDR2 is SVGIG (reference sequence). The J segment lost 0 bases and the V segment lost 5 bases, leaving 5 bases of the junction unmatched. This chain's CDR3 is CAWGQGPSSGNTIYF. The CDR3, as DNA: TGTGCCTGGGGACAGGGGCCGAGCTCTGGAAACACCATATATTTT. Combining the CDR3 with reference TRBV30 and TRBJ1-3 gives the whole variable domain SQTIHQWPATLVQPVGSPLSLECTVEGTSNPNLYWYRQAAGRGLQLLFYSVGIGQISSEVPQNLSASRPQDRQFILSSKKLLLSDSGFYLCAWGQGPSSGNTIYFGEGSWLTVV.

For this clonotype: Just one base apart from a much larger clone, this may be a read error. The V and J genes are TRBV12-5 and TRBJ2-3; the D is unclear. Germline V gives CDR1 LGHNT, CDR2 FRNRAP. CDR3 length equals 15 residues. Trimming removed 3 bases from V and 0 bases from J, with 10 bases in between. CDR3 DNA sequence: TGTGCTAGTGGTTTCATGGCAGTCAGCACAGATACGCAGTATTTT. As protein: CASGFMAVSTDTQYF.

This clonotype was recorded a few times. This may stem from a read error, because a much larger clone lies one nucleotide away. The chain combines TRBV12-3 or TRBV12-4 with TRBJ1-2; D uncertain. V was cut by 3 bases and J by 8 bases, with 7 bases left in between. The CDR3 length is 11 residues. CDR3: CASSFGQGYTF. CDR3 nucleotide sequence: TGTGCCAGCAGTTTCGGGCAGGGCTACACCTTC.

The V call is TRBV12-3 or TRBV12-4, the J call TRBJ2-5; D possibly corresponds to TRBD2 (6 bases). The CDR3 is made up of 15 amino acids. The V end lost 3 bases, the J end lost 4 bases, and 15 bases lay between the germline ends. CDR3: CASSFGGDWRETQYF. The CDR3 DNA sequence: TGTGCCAGCAGTTTCGGCGGGGATTGGCGAGAGACCCAGTACTTC.

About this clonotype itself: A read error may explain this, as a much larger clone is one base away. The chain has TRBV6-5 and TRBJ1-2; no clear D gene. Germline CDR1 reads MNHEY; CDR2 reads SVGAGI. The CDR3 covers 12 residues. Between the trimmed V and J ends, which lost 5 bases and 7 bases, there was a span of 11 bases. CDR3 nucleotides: TGTGCCAGCAGTCCGAGTCACTGTGGCTACACCTTC. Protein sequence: CASSPSHCGYTF.

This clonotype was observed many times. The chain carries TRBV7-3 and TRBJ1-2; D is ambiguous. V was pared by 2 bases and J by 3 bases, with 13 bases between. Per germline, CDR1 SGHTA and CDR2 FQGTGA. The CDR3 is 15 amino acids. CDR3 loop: CASSLGGGLDYGYTF. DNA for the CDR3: TGTGCCAGCAGCTTAGGAGGAGGGTTGGACTATGGCTACACCTTC.

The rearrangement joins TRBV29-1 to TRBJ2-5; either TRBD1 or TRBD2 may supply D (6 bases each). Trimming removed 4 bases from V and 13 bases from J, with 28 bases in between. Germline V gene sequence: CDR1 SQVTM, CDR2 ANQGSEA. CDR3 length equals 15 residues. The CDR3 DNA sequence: TGCAGCGTTGTATTTGGTCAGGGGAGGCAAGAGACTCGGTACTTC. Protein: CSVVFGQGRQETRYF.

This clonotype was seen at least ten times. The CDR3 here is CSVKSGFTNEQFF. Here the CDR3 DNA reads TGCAGCGTTAAAAGCGGGTTTACAAATGAGCAGTTCTTC. The rearrangement links TRBV29-1 to TRBJ2-1, with D tentatively TRBD2 (6 bases). The V end lost 5 bases, the J end lost 7 bases, and 15 bases lay between the germline ends. The CDR3 totals 13 residues. From germline, CDR1 is SQVTM and CDR2 ANQGSEA.